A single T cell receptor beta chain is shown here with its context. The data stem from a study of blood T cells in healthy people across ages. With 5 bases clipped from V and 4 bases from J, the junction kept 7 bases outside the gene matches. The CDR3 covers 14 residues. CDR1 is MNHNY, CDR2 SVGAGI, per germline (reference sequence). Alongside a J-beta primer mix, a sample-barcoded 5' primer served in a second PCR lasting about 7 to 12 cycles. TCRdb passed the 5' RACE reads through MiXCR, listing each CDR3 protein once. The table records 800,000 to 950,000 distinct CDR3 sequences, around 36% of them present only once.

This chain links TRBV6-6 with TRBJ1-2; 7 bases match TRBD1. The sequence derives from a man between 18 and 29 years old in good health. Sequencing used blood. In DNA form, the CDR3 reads TGTGCCAGCAGTCACGGGACAGCAATCTATGGCTACACCTTC. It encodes CASSHGTAIYGYTF.